These 30 T cell receptor beta chains share one sample of origin, sequenced in a study of cytomegalovirus exposure and HLA in healthy donors. PCR primers comprised 60 Vbeta and 13 Jbeta primers. Profiling relied on immunoSEQ multiplex PCR, and the TCRdb table lists in-frame clones only, not all of them. The sample lists some 190,000 clones, approximately 80% seen once, with roughly 2.7% in the top ten. The sequencing input was PBMCs. Receptors originate from a female donor in good health and CMV-seronegative.

V gene TRBV9 combines with J gene TRBJ2-7, with D uncertain. CDR1 SGDLS and CDR2 YYNGEE come from the germline V gene. The CDR3 is 13 residues long. Trimming removed 4 bases from V and 4 bases from J, with 12 bases in between. The CDR3 here is CASSPGWSYEQYF. The CDR3 DNA follows: TGTGCCAGCAGCCCCGGGTGGTCATACGAGCAGTACTTC.

The rearrangement uses TRBV4-1 and TRBJ2-5; weak D call: TRBD1 (6 bases). With 0 bases removed from V and 7 bases from J, the gap between germline ends came to 12 bases. This CDR3 comprises 14 residues. In germline, CDR1 is MGHRA, CDR2 YSYEKL. The chain's CDR3 is CASSQDGQKGTQYF. The CDR3 DNA is TGCGCCAGCAGCCAAGATGGACAGAAAGGGACCCAGTACTTC.

This clone was seen a single time. The chain combines TRBV5-4 with TRBJ2-6; tentatively, D is TRBD1 (5 bases). The CDR3 totals 18 residues. Germline CDR1 and CDR2: SGHNT and YYREEE (reference sequence). The V end lost 4 bases, the J end lost 0 bases, and 17 bases lay between the germline ends. CDR3 region: CASSLRGQGASGANVLTF. CDR3 bases: TGTGCCAGCAGCCTTAGGGGCCAAGGGGCCTCTGGGGCCAACGTCCTGACTTTC. The full variable domain, in which reference TRBV5-4 and TRBJ2-6 provide the parts outside the CDR3, is ETGVTQSPTHLIKTRGQQVTLRCSSQSGHNTVSWYQQALGQGPQFIFQYYREEENGRGNFPPRFSGLQFPNYSSELNVNALELDDSALYLCASSLRGQGASGANVLTFGAGSRLTVL.

The rearrangement uses TRBV11-2 and TRBJ2-5; 12 nucleotides match TRBD2. Germline V gives CDR1 SGHAT, CDR2 FQNNGV. Trimming took 2 bases from V and 4 from J; bases not matched to a gene: 2. This CDR3 contains 15 residues. CDR3 amino acids: CASSLLAGGRETQYF. The CDR3 DNA follows: TGTGCCAGCAGCTTACTAGCGGGAGGGCGAGAGACCCAGTACTTC.

V gene TRBV19 combines with J gene TRBJ1-6, with 8 nucleotides matching TRBD1. CDR1 and CDR2 (germline): LNHDA, SQIVND (reference sequence). The V gene end was trimmed by 6 bases and the J gene end by 4 bases; junction bases not matched to a gene: 14. There are 18 residues in the CDR3. The CDR3 is CASSGWTGTQGYNSPLHF. The CDR3 DNA reads TGTGCCAGTAGCGGATGGACAGGGACCCAAGGGTATAATTCACCCCTCCACTTT.

This chain links TRBV15 with TRBJ2-7; weak D call: TRBD2 (6 bases). CDR1 LNHNV and CDR2 YYDKDF come from the germline V gene (reference sequence). Trimming left V 6 bases short and J 3 bases short, with 9 bases between. The CDR3 runs 12 residues. CDR3 DNA sequence: TGTGCCACCAGTCGGGGGAACTACGAGCAGTACTTC. Translation: CATSRGNYEQYF.

Concerning this clone itself: Other nucleotide sequences from this sample produce the same CDR3. This chain connects TRBV7-9 to TRBJ1-2, with 7 bases that match TRBD1. Germline V gene lookup returns CDR1 SEHNR and CDR2 FQNEAQ (reference sequence). Unmatched junction bases numbered 8, after V lost 5 bases and J lost 5 bases. The CDR3 runs to 14 residues. The CDR3 reads CASSPGQIYYGYTF. CDR3 DNA: TGTGCCAGCAGCCCGGGACAGATTTATTATGGCTACACCTTC.

V usage is TRBV5-6 and J usage is TRBJ1-1; D not resolved. CDR1 and CDR2 (germline): SGHDT, YYEEEE. This CDR3 has 14 residues. V was pared by 2 bases and J by 3 bases, with 11 bases between. This CDR3 reads CASSLPQEHTEAFF. The CDR3, as DNA: TGTGCCAGCAGCTTACCCCAGGAACACACTGAAGCTTTCTTT.

The J gene is TRBJ2-7, the V gene TRBV6-1, with D unclear. V was cut by 4 bases and J by 2 bases, with 9 bases left in between. Germline assignment: CDR1 MNHNS and CDR2 SASEGT. This CDR3 comprises 13 residues. The CDR3 reads CASSVQTTYEQYF. In DNA form, the CDR3 reads TGTGCCAGCAGTGTACAGACGACCTACGAGCAGTACTTC.

The rearrangement uses TRBV9 and TRBJ2-7; D remains unclear. This CDR3 spans 15 amino acids. V was trimmed by 0 bases and J by 0 bases, leaving 10 bases between them. Germline V gives CDR1 SGDLS, CDR2 YYNGEE. CDR3 bases: TGTGCCAGCAGCGTAGGAAGCGCGAGCTCCTACGAGCAGTACTTC. This encodes CASSVGSASSYEQYF.

J is TRBJ1-1 and V is TRBV5-1; maybe TRBD1 (6 bases). CDR1 is SGHRS, CDR2 YFSETQ, per germline. The CDR3 consists of 15 residues. V lost 2 bases to trimming and J lost 1 base, with 12 bases between them. CDR3 in DNA: TGCGCCAGCAGCTTTCTGACAGGCGGGAACACTGAAGCTTTCTTT. Translating it yields CASSFLTGGNTEAFF.

V is TRBV25-1 and J is TRBJ2-7; TRBD1 might be the D (6 bases). Trimming removed 4 bases at V and 3 bases at J, with 16 bases between. Germline V lookup: CDR1 MGHDK, CDR2 SYGVNS. CDR3 length equals 15 residues. The CDR3 is CASSGLRGPGYEQYF. In DNA form, the CDR3 reads TGTGCCAGCAGTGGACTCAGGGGTCCCGGCTACGAGCAGTACTTC.

This rearrangement joins TRBV11-2 to TRBJ2-7; TRBD2 matches 7 bases. Germline lookup yields CDR1 SGHAT and CDR2 FQNNGV. V dropped 2 bases and J dropped 3; count of bases not matched to a gene: 4. The CDR3 has 14 residues. The CDR3 sequence is CASSLSGGGYEQYF. The CDR3 DNA is TGTGCCAGCAGCTTATCGGGGGGTGGCTACGAGCAGTACTTC.

The chain carries TRBV5-6 and TRBJ1-2; perhaps TRBD1 as D (6 bases). Trimming stripped 0 bases from V and 4 bases from J, with 16 bases between. CDR3 length: 16 amino acids. Per the germline V gene, CDR1 is SGHDT and CDR2 is YYEEEE. As DNA, the CDR3 is TGTGCCAGCAGCTTGGCCAATACGTTGGGGGCCTATGGCTACACCTTC. Its translation is CASSLANTLGAYGYTF.

The chain combines TRBV5-1 with TRBJ1-2; D is unresolved. Trimming shortened V by 4 bases and J by 5 bases, and 15 bases separated the two germline ends. The germline CDR1 and CDR2 sequences are SGHRS and YFSETQ. This CDR3 has 14 amino acids. The CDR3 region has the DNA TGCGCCAGCAGCCTCAACAGCGGAGAATATGGCTACACCTTC. This translates into CASSLNSGEYGYTF. The full variable domain, its missing parts supplied by reference TRBV5-1 and TRBJ1-2, is KAGVTQTPRYLIKTRGQQVTLSCSPISGHRSVSWYQQTPGQGLQFLFEYFSETQRNKGNFPGRFSGRQFSNSRSEMNVSTLELGDSALYLCASSLNSGEYGYTFGSGTRLTVV.

The rearrangement links TRBV30 to TRBJ1-4; 7 positions match TRBD1. Germline trimming cut 5 bases from V and 0 bases from J; bases unmatched to any gene: 3. CDR3 length: 14 amino acids. The germline CDR1 and CDR2 sequences are GTSNPN and SVGIG (reference sequence). CDR3 sequence reads: CAWSGTATNEKLFF. The CDR3 coding sequence is TGTGCCTGGTCAGGGACAGCAACTAATGAAAAACTGTTTTTT.

The chain links TRBV7-2 to TRBJ1-2; 10 bases fit TRBD1. The CDR3 covers 14 residues. Germline CDR1 is SGHTA and CDR2 is FQGNSA. V shed 3 bases, J shed 10 bases, and the junction held 8 bases outside the gene matches. The CDR3 here is CASSFSGTGVDYTF. The DNA of the CDR3 is TGTGCCAGCAGCTTCTCCGGGACAGGGGTTGACTACACCTTC.

Worth noting for this clone: Germline is not matched at one junction end, which may reflect a read error. The chain uses TRBV6-1 and TRBJ1-2; D not resolved. CDR3 length: 15 amino acids. The germline V gene encodes CDR1 MNHNS and CDR2 SASEGT. The CDR3 nucleotides read TGTGCCAGCAGTGTACTGGATATAGCTAACTATGGCCACACCTTC. Translated: CASSVLDIANYGHTF.

The V and J genes are TRBV6-5 and TRBJ2-3, with TRBD2 matching over 9 bases. The CDR3 consists of 15 residues. Trimming took 0 bases from V and 6 from J; bases not matched to a gene: 4. Germline CDR1 and CDR2: MNHEY and SVGAGI. Here the CDR3 DNA reads TGTGCCAGCAGTTACTCGACTAGCGGAGGGGATACGCAGTATTTT. Protein: CASSYSTSGGDTQYF.

J is TRBJ2-1 and V is TRBV6-6; the match to TRBD2 covers 12 bases. The CDR3 loop spans 15 amino acids. Germline V lookup: CDR1 MNHNY, CDR2 SVGAGI (reference sequence). After removal of 6 bases from V and 7 bases from J, the junction contained 7 bases not matched to a gene. The CDR3 nucleotides read TGTGCCAGCAGCTCGACTAGCGGGGGATCTAATGAGCAGTTCTTC. It specifies CASSSTSGGSNEQFF.

The chain couples TRBV11-2 to TRBJ1-6; 8 bases match TRBD1. The CDR3 contains 14 residues. CDR1 and CDR2 (germline): SGHAT, FQNNGV. V was pared by 4 bases and J by 7 bases, with 3 bases of the junction left unmatched. CDR3 sequence (DNA): TGTGCCAGCAGCTCCCGGACAGGGAATTCACCCCTCCACTTT. Protein sequence: CASSSRTGNSPLHF.

The rearrangement joins TRBV28 to TRBJ1-1; D unclear. The CDR3 consists of 14 residues. The germline V gene has CDR1 MDHEN and CDR2 SYDVKM. V gave up 5 bases and J gave up 0 bases, with 10 bases separating them. The CDR3 reads CASSRPGMNTEAFF. As DNA, the CDR3 is TGTGCCAGCAGTAGACCAGGCATGAACACTGAAGCTTTCTTT.

This clone was recorded only once. The chain joins TRBV6-1 to TRBJ2-2, with D hard to call. Trimming cost V 4 bases and J 6 bases, with 15 bases left between them. The germline gives CDR1 MNHNS, CDR2 SASEGT. The CDR3 contains 15 residues. In nucleotides, the CDR3 is TGTGCCAGCAGTGCCCACATTGATCATGCCGGGGAGCTGTTTTTT. Translation gives CASSAHIDHAGELFF.

The rearrangement uses TRBV15 and TRBJ2-7; 8 nucleotides match TRBD1. Germline V gene data show CDR1 as LNHNV and CDR2 as YYDKDF (reference sequence). J lost 0 bases, V lost 3 bases, and 1 base had no gene match. CDR3 size: 14 residues. This CDR3 is CATSRDRVSYEQYF. CDR3 coding DNA: TGTGCCACCAGCAGGGACAGGGTCTCCTACGAGCAGTACTTC.

The chain has TRBV30 and TRBJ1-2, with TRBD1 matching 9 bases. The CDR3 is 14 amino acids. J was trimmed by 2 bases and V by 2 bases; bases with no gene match: 3. CDR1 and CDR2 (germline): GTSNPN, SVGIG (reference sequence). CDR3 loop: CAWSYGTGNYGYTF. Written as DNA, the CDR3 is TGTGCCTGGAGTTATGGGACAGGGAACTATGGCTACACCTTC.

The V call is TRBV14, the J call TRBJ2-1; D is possibly TRBD2 (5 bases). The CDR3 covers 16 residues. Per germline, CDR1 SGHDN and CDR2 FVKESK. V gave up 8 bases and J gave up 0 bases, with 17 bases separating them. CDR3 DNA: TGTGCCAGCGGACCTTCTGAGGGATTCTCCTACAATGAGCAGTTCTTC. Protein: CASGPSEGFSYNEQFF.

This clone was seen a few times. The V gene is TRBV27, the J gene TRBJ1-6, with D possibly being TRBD1 (5 bases). The CDR3 covers 13 residues. V dropped 3 bases and J dropped 7 bases, with 7 bases sitting between them. Germline V lookup: CDR1 MNHEY, CDR2 SMNVEV (reference sequence). CDR3 amino acids: CASSLTVNSPLHF. In DNA, the CDR3 is TGTGCCAGCAGTTTGACAGTGAATTCACCCCTCCACTTT.

In the case of this clone: A read error may produce the germline difference seen at one junction end. The chain recombines TRBV10-1 with TRBJ2-1; TRBD2 agrees at 8 bases. Germline V gene sequence: CDR1 WNHNN, CDR2 SYGVQD (reference sequence). This CDR3 has 15 amino acids. DNA of the CDR3: TGCGCCGGCAGTCGACTAGCGAGACCCTACAATGAGCAGTTCTTC. Translation gives CAGSRLARPYNEQFF.

V gene TRBV5-6 combines with J gene TRBJ1-2; D might be TRBD1 (5 bases). The V end was cut by 4 bases, the J end by 3 bases, with 13 bases between. The CDR3 runs to 14 residues. CDR1 and CDR2 from the germline V gene are SGHDT and YYEEEE. The CDR3 is CASSGGDPDYGYTF. CDR3 in DNA: TGTGCCAGCAGCGGGGGGGACCCCGACTATGGCTACACCTTC.

V gene TRBV7-7 combines with J gene TRBJ2-3, with D perhaps TRBD2 (6 bases). CDR1 and CDR2 from the germline V gene are SSHAT and FNYEAQ (reference sequence). The CDR3 is 14 amino acids. The V end was cut by 5 bases, the J end by 2 bases, with 11 bases between. The CDR3 loop reads CASSPGLNTDTQYF. CDR3 bases: TGTGCCAGCAGCCCCGGACTAAACACAGATACGCAGTATTTT.